This entry lists 11 T cell receptor beta chains sequenced from one sample in a study of shared clonotypes between healthy human individuals. Clones were read by immunoSEQ multiplex PCR, and TCRdb kept only the in-frame ones, dropping some. The table records more than 400,000 clones, roughly 80% of them present only once. The sample consisted of PBMCs. The receptors come from a woman between 40 and 55 years old in good health. Some clones in this sample may be carry-over from other donors' samples.

The gene calls are TRBV6-4 and TRBJ2-3; a weak D match, TRBD1 (5 bases). Trimming took 3 bases from V and 4 from J, leaving 11 bases between them. The germline gives CDR1 MRHNA, CDR2 SNTAGT. The CDR3 spans 14 residues. The CDR3 reads CASSESAGPDTQYF. The CDR3 DNA follows: TGTGCCAGCAGTGAGAGTGCAGGGCCAGATACGCAGTATTTT.

This chain connects TRBV7-9 to TRBJ1-4; tentative D call: TRBD1 (6 bases). Germline V gene data show CDR1 as SEHNR and CDR2 as FQNEAQ (reference sequence). This CDR3 region has 17 residues. V shed 1 base and J shed 2 bases, with 14 bases lying between them. This CDR3 reads CASSLGGLGATNEKLFF. The CDR3 nucleotides read TGTGCCAGCAGCTTAGGTGGCCTGGGGGCTACTAATGAAAAACTGTTTTTT.

This clone has only one observation. The CDR3 region is CAWSGTSGSYEQYF. CDR3 DNA: TGTGCCTGGAGTGGGACTAGCGGGAGCTACGAGCAGTACTTC. This chain links TRBV30 with TRBJ2-7, with 13 bases that match TRBD2. With 1 base clipped from V and 3 bases from J, the junction kept 0 bases outside the gene matches. There are 14 residues in the CDR3. CDR1 and CDR2 from the germline V gene are GTSNPN and SVGIG (reference sequence).

In regard to this clone: This likely reflects a read error, since a far larger clone is one base away. The sample holds other DNA sequences that translate to the same CDR3. V and J are TRBV10-3 and TRBJ1-2; D not certain. The CDR3 length is 15 residues. Germline V gives CDR1 ENHRY, CDR2 SYGVKD. The CDR3 loop reads CAISESFRTVYGYTF. In DNA form, the CDR3 reads TGTGCCATTAGTGAGTCTTTTAGGACGGTCTATGGCTACACCTTC.

Notes on this clone: At one end, the junction sequence differs from germline, possibly due to a read error. The chain is built from TRBV6-1 and TRBJ2-7, with 11 positions matching TRBD2. The CDR3 consists of 14 residues. Germline lookup yields CDR1 MNHNS and CDR2 SASEGT. As DNA, the CDR3 is TGTGCCACCAGTAGACTAGCGGGGTCCTACGAGCAGTACTTC. It codes for CATSRLAGSYEQYF.

A remark on this clone: A far larger clone is one base from this, pointing to a likely read error. This chain joins TRBV7-2 and TRBJ1-1; TRBD1 might be the D (6 bases). Germline CDR1 SGHTA, CDR2 FQGNSA. The CDR3 extends over 13 amino acids. CDR3 nucleotide sequence: TGTGCCAGCAGCTCCCTCGGGGGCGGTGAAGCTTCCTTT. Its protein product is CASSSLGGGEASF.

V gene TRBV21-1 combines with J gene TRBJ1-5; the table's D call, TRBD1, was not checked against the DNA. TRBV21-1 is a recognized pseudogene. The CDR3 runs 16 residues. The CDR3 sequence is CASSNVQAYSNQPQHF. The CDR3 nucleotides read TGTGCCAGCAGCAACGTGCAGGCCTATAGCAATCAGCCCCAGCATTTT.

This chain connects TRBV18 to TRBJ2-3, with 7 bases lining up with TRBD2. This CDR3 is built from 15 residues. The junction had 8 bases not matched to a gene; V was cut back by 6 bases and J by 2 bases. Germline CDR1 and CDR2: KGHSH and LQKENI. CDR3 protein: CASSYSSGYTDTQYF. As DNA, the CDR3 is TGTGCCAGCTCCTATTCTAGCGGCTACACAGATACGCAGTATTTT.

The rearrangement uses TRBV11-2 and TRBJ2-7; D unresolved. The CDR3 has 14 amino acids. The V and J ends lost 3 bases and 0 bases respectively, with 9 bases between them. Germline-derived CDR1 and CDR2 are SGHAT and FQNNGV. The CDR3 sequence is CASSLRTASYEQYF. DNA of the CDR3: TGTGCCAGCAGCTTGCGGACGGCCTCCTACGAGCAGTACTTC.

This chain links TRBV29-1 with TRBJ2-2; 9 nucleotides agree with TRBD2. The junction had 16 bases not matched to a gene; V was cut back by 6 bases and J by 8 bases. The germline gives CDR1 SQVTM, CDR2 ANQGSEA. There are 16 residues in the CDR3. Here the CDR3 DNA reads TGCAGCGTCCCCAGGACTAGCGAGAGCTCCACAGGGGAGCTGTTTTTT. Translating gives CSVPRTSESSTGELFF.

About this clone: A far larger clone differs by one base, so this is likely a read error. This same CDR3 is encoded by further DNA sequences in the sample. The chain links TRBV4-2 to TRBJ1-1, with D maybe TRBD1 (6 bases). From germline, CDR1 is LGHNA and CDR2 YNFKEQ. The CDR3 length is 16 residues. CDR3 amino acids: CASSQGDTHTNTEAFF. In DNA, the CDR3 is TGTGCCAGCAGTCAAGGGGACACTCACACCAACACTGAAGCTTTCTTT.